This section outlines one TCR beta chain sequence together with its context. This entry belongs to a study of shared clonotypes between healthy human individuals. For each subset, genomic DNA was distributed in equal portions over several immunoSEQ plates. Some clones are missing from TCRdb's copy, which holds only in-frame ones; the method was immunoSEQ multiplex PCR. The sample holds some 1,100,000 clones, approximately 80% seen once. The V gene's germline CDR1 is SGHTA and CDR2 FQGNSA. CDR3 length: 16 amino acids. Trimming stripped 2 bases from V and 8 bases from J, with 21 bases between. The TCR comes from a man between 18 and 35 years old in good health. Some clones in this sample may be carry-over from other donors' samples. The genes are TRBV7-2 and TRBJ1-2, with D unresolved. The specimen sequenced was memory CD4+ T cells from PBMCs. This sample's subset: CD45RA-negative fraction. The DNA for the CDR3 is TGTGCCAGCAGCTTATTAGGCCCCCGGGTCCCCGGAGGCTACACCTTC. It translates to CASSLLGPRVPGGYTF.